The 9 T cell receptor beta chains below were found in one sample sequenced in a study of blood T cells in healthy people across ages. Sample-barcoded 5' priming and a J-beta primer mix drove a second PCR of roughly 7 to 11 cycles. Using its own MiXCR run on the 5' RACE reads, TCRdb lists one record per CDR3 protein. The table has some 790,000 distinct CDR3 sequences, about 30% seen once; the top ten hold 17%. Material: blood. The source is a woman of 80 years or more in good health.

The rearrangement joins TRBV5-6 to TRBJ1-1; TRBD1 agrees at 7 bases. With V trimmed by 0 bases and J by 13 bases, 9 bases remained unmatched. CDR1 SGHDT and CDR2 YYEEEE come from the germline V gene. CDR3 size: 13 residues. The CDR3 nucleotides read TGTGCCAGCAGCTTGGAGGGCAGGGGGGTCGATTTCTTT. Translation: CASSLEGRGVDFF.

This chain connects TRBV20-1 to TRBJ2-4; possibly TRBD1 for D (7 bases). There are 18 residues in the CDR3. Trimming stripped 6 bases from V and 8 bases from J, with 32 bases between. The germline V gene has CDR1 DFQATT and CDR2 SNEGSKA (reference sequence). CDR3 sequence (DNA): TGCAGTGCCCGGGGCGGGACAGCGCAGGGTGGGGGTGTGGACATTCAGTACTTC. This gives the protein CSARGGTAQGGGVDIQYF.

This clonotype was recorded at least ten times. This sequence joins TRBV5-4 and TRBJ2-7; D might be TRBD1 or TRBD2, each matching 6 bases. The CDR3 length is 15 residues. V shed 3 bases and J shed 3 bases, with 16 bases lying between them. CDR1 and CDR2 from the germline V gene are SGHNT and YYREEE (reference sequence). The chain's CDR3 is CASSSGHGGLYEQYF. In DNA form, the CDR3 reads TGTGCCAGCAGCTCGGGACATGGGGGGCTCTACGAGCAGTACTTC.

The chain employs TRBV6-2 or TRBV6-3 and TRBJ1-6, with D tentatively TRBD1 (5 bases). CDR1 is MNHEY, CDR2 SVGEGT, per germline. Trimming removed 5 bases at V and 10 bases at J, with 18 bases between. CDR3 length: 15 amino acids. CDR3 sequence reads: CASSTTRGKRSPLHF. The CDR3 nucleotides are TGTGCCAGCAGTACAACCCGGGGGAAAAGATCACCCCTCCACTTT.

This clonotype was seen many times. The CDR3 DNA reads as TGTGCCATCAGTGCCAGGGGAAGCACAGATACGCAGTATTTT. Translating gives CAISARGSTDTQYF. The chain combines TRBV10-3 with TRBJ2-3; a possible D gene is TRBD1 (6 bases). The CDR3 extends over 14 amino acids. The germline CDR1 and CDR2 sequences are ENHRY and SYGVKD. The V end was cut by 4 bases, the J end by 0 bases, with 8 bases between.

This clonotype was found a few times. The chain joins TRBV11-2 to TRBJ2-5, with 8 bases lining up with TRBD1. The germline V gene has CDR1 SGHAT and CDR2 FQNNGV. The CDR3 consists of 21 residues. Unmatched junction bases numbered 20, after V lost 2 bases and J lost 0 bases. Here the CDR3 reads CASSLTPGQGVLGGDQETQYF. As DNA, the CDR3 is TGTGCCAGCAGCTTAACCCCCGGACAGGGTGTCCTCGGTGGTGACCAAGAGACCCAGTACTTC. The full variable domain, with the rest looked up from reference TRBV11-2 and TRBJ2-5, is EAGVAQSPRYKIIEKRQSVAFWCNPISGHATLYWYQQILGQGPKLLIQFQNNGVVDDSQLPKDRFSAERLKGVDSTLKIQPAKLEDSAVYLCASSLTPGQGVLGGDQETQYFGPGTRLLVL.

In its sample, this clonotype was seen many times. This chain links TRBV18 with TRBJ2-3; D is unresolved. Germline assignment: CDR1 KGHSH and CDR2 LQKENI. V dropped 2 bases and J dropped 3 bases, with 12 bases sitting between them. The CDR3 has 15 amino acids. As DNA, the CDR3 is TGTGCCAGCTCACCAGTGGCGCGCCCGACAGATACGCAGTATTTT. It specifies CASSPVARPTDTQYF.

This clonotype was observed many times. J is TRBJ2-1 and V is TRBV20-1; D may match TRBD1 or TRBD2 (5 bases each). Trimming left V 5 bases short and J 4 bases short, with 6 bases between. The CDR3 consists of 11 residues. CDR1 and CDR2 (germline): DFQATT, SNEGSKA (reference sequence). The CDR3 reads CSAWGYNEQFF. In DNA form, the CDR3 reads TGCAGTGCTTGGGGGTACAATGAGCAGTTCTTC.

This clonotype was counted ten times or more. This chain links TRBV20-1 with TRBJ1-2; weak D call: TRBD1 (5 bases). The length of the CDR3 is 13 residues. Trimming removed 5 bases from V and 8 bases from J, with 18 bases in between. Germline CDR1 DFQATT, CDR2 SNEGSKA (reference sequence). This CDR3 reads CSADPGLSRGYTF. The CDR3 DNA reads as TGCAGTGCTGATCCGGGACTGAGTAGAGGCTACACCTTC.